This T cell receptor beta chain was sequenced during a study of T cell responses to AZD1222 COVID-19 vaccine. For the study at large: It was second doses at about 4 or about 12 weeks that were pooled.

The table came from immunoSEQ multiplex PCR; TCRdb's copy has only in-frame clones and leaves some out. Here the sample spans approximately 110,000 clones, about 85% being singletons. Concerning this clone itself: This CDR3 is also generated by other DNA sequences in the sample.

The sequencing used peripheral blood, collected on day 0 of AZD1222 vaccination. This TCR was recovered from an adult in good health.

The CDR3 nucleotides are TGTGCCACCAGCAGAGAGGAACTAGAACCGGTCGGCTACACCTTC. This gives the protein CATSREELEPVGYTF. The V gene is TRBV15, the J gene TRBJ1-2; no definite D call. V lost 0 bases, J lost 8 bases, and 16 bases lay in between. CDR1 LNHNV and CDR2 YYDKDF come from the germline V gene (reference sequence). The CDR3 loop spans 15 amino acids.